This TCR beta chain originates from a study of cytomegalovirus exposure and HLA in healthy donors. General study results and limits: CMV serostatus stood as the only immune exposure information on hand. From TCR beta sequences, most subjects' HLA-A and HLA-B alleles were reportedly predicted accurately. There were a few CMV-associated chains whose specificity for CMV antigens was confirmed in vitro.

Each donor's status was that of a healthy bone marrow donor. Worth noting for this clone: What it binds is unknown.

Both 60 Vbeta primers and 13 Jbeta primers went into the PCR. The repertoire was sequenced with immunoSEQ multiplex PCR; TCRdb's copy has only in-frame clones and lacks some. This table holds about 140,000 clones, over 60% found once. V gave up 0 bases and J gave up 0 bases, with 3 bases separating them. This CDR3 spans 15 amino acids. Germline CDR1 and CDR2: MRHNA and SNTAGT. The material sequenced was PBMCs. V and J are TRBV6-4 and TRBJ2-6; D is undetermined. The sequence was obtained from a male donor in good health and CMV-seropositive. Here the CDR3 DNA reads TGTGCCAGCAGTGACTCACACTCTGGGGCCAACGTCCTGACTTTC. It yields the protein CASSDSHSGANVLTF.